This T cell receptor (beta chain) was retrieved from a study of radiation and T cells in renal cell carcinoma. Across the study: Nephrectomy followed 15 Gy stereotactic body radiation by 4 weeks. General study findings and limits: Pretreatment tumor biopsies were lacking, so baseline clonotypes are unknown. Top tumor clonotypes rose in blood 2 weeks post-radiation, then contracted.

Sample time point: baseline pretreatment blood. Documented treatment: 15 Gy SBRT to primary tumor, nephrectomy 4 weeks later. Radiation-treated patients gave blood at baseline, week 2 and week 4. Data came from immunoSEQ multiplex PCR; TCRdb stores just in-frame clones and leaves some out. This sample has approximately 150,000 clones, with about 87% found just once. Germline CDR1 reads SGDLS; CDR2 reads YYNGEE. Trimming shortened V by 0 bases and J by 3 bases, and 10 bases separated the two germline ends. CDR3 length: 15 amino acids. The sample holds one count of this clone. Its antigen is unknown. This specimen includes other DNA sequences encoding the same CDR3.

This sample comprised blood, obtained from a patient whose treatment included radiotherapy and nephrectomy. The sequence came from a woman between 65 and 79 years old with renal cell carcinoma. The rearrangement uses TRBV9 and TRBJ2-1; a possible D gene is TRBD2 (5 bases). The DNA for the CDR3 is TGTGCCAGCAGCGTAGATGTGGGGAGCTACAATGAGCAGTTCTTC. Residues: CASSVDVGSYNEQFF. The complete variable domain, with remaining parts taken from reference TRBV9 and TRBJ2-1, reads DSGVTQTPKHLITATGQRVTLRCSPRSGDLSVYWYQQSLDQGLQFLIQYYNGEERAKGNILERFSAQQFPDLHSELNLSSLELGDSALYFCASSVDVGSYNEQFFGPGTRLTVL.